Below, one TCR beta chain is given with its context. What it binds is not known. The table came from immunoSEQ multiplex PCR; TCRdb's copy has only in-frame clones and leaves some out. The table lists approximately 90,000 clones, approximately 89% of them singletons, with around 0.34% in the top ten. The data are from a study of OX40 agonist ivuxolimab in advanced cancers. General observations from the study: Antigen specificity remained undetermined for the expanded peripheral T cells.

This sample comprised CD4+ or CD8+ T cells sorted from blood, obtained in a trial of the OX40 agonist ivuxolimab. This sequence originates from an adult with an advanced solid tumor such as melanoma, head and neck, liver or kidney cancer.

For the CDR3, the DNA is TGTGCCAGCAGTGGGCCCTCTAATAATTCACCCCTCCACTTT. Its protein product is CASSGPSNNSPLHF. The V gene is TRBV2, the J gene TRBJ1-6; D is undetermined. The CDR3 sequence is 14 residues long. V was cut by 4 bases and J by 5 bases, with 9 bases left in between. Per the germline V gene, CDR1 is SNHLY and CDR2 is FYNNEI.